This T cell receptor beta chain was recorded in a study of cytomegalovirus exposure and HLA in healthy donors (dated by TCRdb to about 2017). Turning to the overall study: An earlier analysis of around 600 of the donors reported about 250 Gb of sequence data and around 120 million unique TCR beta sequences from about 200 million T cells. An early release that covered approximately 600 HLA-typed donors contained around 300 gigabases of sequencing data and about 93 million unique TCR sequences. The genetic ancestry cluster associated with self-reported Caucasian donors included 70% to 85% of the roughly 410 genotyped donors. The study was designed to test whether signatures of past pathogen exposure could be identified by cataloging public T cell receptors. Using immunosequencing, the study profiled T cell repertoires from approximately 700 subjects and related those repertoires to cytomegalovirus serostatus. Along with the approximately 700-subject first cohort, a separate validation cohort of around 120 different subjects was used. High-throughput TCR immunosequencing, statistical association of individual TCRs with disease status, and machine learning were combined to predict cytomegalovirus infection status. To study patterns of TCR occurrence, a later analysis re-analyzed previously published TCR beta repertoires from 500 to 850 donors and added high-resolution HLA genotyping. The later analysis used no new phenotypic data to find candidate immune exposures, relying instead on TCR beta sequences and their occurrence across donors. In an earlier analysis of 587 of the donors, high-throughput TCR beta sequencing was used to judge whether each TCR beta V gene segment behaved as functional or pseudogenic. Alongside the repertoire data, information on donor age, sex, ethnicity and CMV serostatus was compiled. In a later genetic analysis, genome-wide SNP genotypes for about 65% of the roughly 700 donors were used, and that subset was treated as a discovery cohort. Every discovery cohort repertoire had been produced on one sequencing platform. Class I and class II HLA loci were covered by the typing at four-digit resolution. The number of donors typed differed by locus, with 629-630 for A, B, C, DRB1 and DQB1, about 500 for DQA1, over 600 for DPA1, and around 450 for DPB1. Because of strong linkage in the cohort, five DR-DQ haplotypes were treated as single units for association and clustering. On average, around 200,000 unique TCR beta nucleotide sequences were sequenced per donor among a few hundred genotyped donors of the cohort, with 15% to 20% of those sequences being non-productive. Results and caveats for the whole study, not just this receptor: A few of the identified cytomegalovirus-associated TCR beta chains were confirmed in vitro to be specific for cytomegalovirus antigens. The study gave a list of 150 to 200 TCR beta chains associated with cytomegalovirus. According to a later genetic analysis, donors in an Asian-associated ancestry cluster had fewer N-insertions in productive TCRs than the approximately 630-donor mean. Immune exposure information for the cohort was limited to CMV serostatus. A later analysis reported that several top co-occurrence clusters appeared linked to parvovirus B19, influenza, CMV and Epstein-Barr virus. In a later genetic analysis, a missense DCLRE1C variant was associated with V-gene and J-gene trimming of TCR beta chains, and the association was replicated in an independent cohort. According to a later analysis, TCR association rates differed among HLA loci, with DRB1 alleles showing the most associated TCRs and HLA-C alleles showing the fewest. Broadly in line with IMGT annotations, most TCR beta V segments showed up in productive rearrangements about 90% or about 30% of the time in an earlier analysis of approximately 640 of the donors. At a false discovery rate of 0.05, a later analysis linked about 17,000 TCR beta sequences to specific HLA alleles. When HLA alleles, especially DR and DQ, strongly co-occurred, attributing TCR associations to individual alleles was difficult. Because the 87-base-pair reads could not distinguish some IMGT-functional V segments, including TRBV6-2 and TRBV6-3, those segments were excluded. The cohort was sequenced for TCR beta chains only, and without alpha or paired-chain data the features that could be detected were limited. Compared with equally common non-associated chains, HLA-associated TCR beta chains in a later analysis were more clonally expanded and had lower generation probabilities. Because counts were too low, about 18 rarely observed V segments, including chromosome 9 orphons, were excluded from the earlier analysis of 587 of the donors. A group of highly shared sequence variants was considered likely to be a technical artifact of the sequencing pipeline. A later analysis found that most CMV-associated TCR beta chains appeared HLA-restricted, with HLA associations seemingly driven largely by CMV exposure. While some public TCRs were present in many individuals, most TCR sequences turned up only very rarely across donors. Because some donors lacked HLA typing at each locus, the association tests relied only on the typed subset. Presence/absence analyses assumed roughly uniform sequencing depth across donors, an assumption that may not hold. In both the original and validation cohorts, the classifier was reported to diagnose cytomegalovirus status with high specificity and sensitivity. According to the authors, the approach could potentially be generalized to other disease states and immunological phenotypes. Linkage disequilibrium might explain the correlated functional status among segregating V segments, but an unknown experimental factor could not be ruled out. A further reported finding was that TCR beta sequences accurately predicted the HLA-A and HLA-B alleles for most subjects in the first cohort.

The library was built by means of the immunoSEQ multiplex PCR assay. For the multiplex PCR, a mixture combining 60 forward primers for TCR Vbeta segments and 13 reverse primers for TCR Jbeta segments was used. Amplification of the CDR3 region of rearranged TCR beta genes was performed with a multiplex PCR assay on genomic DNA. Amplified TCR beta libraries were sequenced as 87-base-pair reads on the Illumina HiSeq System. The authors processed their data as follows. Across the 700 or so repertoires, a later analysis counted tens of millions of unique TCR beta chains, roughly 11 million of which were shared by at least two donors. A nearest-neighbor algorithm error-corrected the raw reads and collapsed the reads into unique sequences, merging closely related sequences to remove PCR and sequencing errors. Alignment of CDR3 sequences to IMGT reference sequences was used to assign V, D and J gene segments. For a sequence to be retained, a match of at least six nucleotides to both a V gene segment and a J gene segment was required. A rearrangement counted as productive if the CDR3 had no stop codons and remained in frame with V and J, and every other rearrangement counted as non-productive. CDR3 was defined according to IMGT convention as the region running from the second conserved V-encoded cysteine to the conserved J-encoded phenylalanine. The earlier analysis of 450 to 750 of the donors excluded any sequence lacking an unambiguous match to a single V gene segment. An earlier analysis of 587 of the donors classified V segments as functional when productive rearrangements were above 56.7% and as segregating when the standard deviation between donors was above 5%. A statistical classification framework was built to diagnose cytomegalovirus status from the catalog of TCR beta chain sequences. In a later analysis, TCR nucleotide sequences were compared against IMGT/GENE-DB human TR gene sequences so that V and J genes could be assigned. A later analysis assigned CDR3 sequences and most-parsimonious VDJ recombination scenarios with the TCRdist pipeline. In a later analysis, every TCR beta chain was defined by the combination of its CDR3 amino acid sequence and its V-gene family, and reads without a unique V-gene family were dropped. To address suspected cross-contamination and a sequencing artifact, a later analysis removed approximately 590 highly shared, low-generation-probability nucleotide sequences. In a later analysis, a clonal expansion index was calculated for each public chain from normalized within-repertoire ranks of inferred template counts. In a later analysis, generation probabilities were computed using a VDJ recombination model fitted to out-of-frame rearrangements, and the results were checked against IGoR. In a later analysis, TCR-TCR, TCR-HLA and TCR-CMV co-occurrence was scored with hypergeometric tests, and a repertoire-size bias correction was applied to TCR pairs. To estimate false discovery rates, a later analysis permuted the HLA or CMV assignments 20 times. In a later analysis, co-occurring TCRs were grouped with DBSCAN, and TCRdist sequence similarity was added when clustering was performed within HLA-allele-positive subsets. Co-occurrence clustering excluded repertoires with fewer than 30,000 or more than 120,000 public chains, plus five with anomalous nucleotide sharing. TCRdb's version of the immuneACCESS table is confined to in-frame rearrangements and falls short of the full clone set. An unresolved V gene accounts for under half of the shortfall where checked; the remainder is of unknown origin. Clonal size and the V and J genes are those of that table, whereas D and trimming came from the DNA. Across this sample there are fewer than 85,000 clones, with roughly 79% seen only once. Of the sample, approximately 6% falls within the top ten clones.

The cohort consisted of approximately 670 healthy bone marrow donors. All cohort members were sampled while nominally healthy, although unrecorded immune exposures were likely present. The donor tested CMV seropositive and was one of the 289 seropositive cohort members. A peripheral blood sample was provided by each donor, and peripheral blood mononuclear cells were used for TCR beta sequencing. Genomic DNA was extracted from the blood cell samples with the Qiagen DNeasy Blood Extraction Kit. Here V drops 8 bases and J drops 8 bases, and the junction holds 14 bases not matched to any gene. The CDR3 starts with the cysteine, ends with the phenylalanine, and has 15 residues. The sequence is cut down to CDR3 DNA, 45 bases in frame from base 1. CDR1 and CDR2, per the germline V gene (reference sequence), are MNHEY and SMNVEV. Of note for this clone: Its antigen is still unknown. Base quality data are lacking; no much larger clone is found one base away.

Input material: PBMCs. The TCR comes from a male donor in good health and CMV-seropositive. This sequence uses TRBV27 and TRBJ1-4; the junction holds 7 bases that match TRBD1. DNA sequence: TGTGCCAGCGGCCTCCCGGGACAGCCACTCGAAAAACTGTTTTTT. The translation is CASGLPGQPLEKLFF.